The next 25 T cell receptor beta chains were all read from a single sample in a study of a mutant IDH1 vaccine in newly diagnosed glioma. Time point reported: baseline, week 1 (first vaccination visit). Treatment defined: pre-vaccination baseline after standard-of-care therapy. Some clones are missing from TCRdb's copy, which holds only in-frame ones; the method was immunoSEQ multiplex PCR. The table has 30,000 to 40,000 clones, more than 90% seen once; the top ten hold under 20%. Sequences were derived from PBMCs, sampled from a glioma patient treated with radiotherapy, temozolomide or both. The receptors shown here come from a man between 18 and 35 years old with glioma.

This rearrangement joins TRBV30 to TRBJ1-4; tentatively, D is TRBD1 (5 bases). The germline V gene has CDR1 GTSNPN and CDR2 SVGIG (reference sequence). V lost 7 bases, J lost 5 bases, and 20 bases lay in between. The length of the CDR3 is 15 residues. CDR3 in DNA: TGTGCCTCCCCAGGCGGGACTTGGACAAATGAAAAACTGTTTTTT. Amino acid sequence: CASPGGTWTNEKLFF.

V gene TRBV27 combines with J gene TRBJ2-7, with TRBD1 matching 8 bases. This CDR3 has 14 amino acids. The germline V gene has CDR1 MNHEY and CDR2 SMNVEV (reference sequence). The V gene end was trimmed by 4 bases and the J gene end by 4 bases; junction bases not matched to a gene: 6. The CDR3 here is CASSSRTGPYEQYF. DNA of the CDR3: TGTGCCAGCAGTTCCAGGACAGGGCCGTACGAGCAGTACTTC.

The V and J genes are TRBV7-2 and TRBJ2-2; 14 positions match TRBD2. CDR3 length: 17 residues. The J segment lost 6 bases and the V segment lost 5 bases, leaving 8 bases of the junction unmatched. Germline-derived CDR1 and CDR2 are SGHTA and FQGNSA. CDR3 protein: CASSPPGLAGVPGELFF. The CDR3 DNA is TGTGCCAGCAGCCCTCCGGGACTAGCGGGAGTACCCGGGGAGCTGTTTTTT.

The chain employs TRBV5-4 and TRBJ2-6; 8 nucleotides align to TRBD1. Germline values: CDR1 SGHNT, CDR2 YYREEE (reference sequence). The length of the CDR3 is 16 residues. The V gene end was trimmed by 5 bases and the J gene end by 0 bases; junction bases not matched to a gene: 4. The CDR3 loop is CASRDRARSGANVLTF. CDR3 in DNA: TGTGCCAGCAGGGACAGGGCCCGCTCTGGGGCCAACGTCCTGACTTTC.

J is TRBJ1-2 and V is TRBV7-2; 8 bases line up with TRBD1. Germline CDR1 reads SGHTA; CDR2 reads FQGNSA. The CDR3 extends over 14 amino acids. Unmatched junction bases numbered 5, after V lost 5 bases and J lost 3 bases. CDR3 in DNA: TGTGCCAGCAGCCCGCGACAGGGGCACTATGGCTACACCTTC. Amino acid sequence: CASSPRQGHYGYTF.

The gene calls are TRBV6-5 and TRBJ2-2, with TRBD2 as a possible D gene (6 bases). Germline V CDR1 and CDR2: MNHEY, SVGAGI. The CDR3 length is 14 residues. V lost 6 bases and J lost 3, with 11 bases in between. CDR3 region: CASRGDSYTGELFF. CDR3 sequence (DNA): TGTGCCAGCAGGGGGGACTCTTACACCGGGGAGCTGTTTTTT.

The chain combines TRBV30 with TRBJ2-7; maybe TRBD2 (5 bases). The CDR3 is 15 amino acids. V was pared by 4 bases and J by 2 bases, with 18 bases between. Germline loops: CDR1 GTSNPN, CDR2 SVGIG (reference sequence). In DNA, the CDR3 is TGTGCCTGGACCTTCGGAGGAGGTGGCACCTACGAGCAGTACTTC. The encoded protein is CAWTFGGGGTYEQYF.

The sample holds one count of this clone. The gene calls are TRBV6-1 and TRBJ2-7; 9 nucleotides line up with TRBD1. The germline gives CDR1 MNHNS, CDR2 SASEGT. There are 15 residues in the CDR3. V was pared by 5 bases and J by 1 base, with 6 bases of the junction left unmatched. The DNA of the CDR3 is TGTGCCAGCAGTCCATCCGGGACAGGGTCCTACGAGCAGTACTTC. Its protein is CASSPSGTGSYEQYF.

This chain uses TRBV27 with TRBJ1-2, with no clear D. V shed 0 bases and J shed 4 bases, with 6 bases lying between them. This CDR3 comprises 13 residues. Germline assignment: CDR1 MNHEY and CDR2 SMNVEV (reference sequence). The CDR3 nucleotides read TGTGCCAGCAGTTTATCGCCAGTCTATGGCTACACCTTC. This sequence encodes CASSLSPVYGYTF.

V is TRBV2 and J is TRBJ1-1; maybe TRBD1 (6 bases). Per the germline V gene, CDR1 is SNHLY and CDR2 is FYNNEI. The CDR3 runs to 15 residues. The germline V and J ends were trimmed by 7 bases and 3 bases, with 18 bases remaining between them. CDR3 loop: CASTARGQGYTEAFF. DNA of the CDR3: TGTGCCAGCACGGCGCGAGGGCAGGGGTACACTGAAGCTTTCTTT.

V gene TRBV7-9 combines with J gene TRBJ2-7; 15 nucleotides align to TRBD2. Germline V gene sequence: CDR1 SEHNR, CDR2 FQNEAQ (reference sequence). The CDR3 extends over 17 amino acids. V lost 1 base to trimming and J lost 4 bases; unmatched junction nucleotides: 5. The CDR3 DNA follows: TGTGCCAGCAGCTTAGATAGGGGACTAGCGGGAGGATACGAGCAGTACTTC. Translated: CASSLDRGLAGGYEQYF.

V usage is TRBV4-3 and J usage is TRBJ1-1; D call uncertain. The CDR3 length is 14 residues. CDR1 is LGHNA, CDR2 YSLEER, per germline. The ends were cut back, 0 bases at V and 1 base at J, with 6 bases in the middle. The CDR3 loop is CASSQEWKNTEAFF. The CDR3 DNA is TGCGCCAGCAGCCAAGAATGGAAGAACACTGAAGCTTTCTTT.

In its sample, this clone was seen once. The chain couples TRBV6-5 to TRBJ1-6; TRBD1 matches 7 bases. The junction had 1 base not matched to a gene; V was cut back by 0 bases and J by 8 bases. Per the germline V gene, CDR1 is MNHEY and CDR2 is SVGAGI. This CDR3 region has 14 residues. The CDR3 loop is CASSYSGGHSPLHF. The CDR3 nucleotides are TGTGCCAGCAGTTACTCAGGGGGCCATTCACCCCTCCACTTT.

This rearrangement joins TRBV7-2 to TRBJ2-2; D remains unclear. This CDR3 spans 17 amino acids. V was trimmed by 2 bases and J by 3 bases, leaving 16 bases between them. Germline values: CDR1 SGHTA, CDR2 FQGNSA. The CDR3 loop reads CASSLQVARKYTGELFF. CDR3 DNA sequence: TGTGCCAGCAGCTTACAGGTCGCTAGAAAATACACCGGGGAGCTGTTTTTT.

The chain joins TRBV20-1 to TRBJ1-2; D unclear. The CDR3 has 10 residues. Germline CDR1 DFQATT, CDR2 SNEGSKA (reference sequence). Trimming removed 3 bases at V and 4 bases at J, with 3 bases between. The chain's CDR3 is CSASPYGYTF. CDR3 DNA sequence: TGCAGTGCTAGCCCCTATGGCTACACCTTC.

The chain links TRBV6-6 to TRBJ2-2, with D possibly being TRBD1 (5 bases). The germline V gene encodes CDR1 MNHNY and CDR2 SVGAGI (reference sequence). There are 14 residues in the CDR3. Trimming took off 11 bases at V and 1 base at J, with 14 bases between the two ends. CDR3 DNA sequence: TGTGCCTGCCAAAGGGGTTTGAACACCGGGGAGCTGTTTTTT. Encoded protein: CACQRGLNTGELFF.

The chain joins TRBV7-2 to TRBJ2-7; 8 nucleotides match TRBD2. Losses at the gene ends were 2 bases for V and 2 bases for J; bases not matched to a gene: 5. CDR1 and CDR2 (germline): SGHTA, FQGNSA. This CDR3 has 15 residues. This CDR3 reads CASSLSGAGAYEQYF. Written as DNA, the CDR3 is TGTGCCAGCAGCTTATCAGGAGCGGGAGCCTACGAGCAGTACTTC.

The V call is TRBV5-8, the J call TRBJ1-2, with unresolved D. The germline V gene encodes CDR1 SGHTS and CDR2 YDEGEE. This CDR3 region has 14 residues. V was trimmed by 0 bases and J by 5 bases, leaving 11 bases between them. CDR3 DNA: TGTGCCAGCAGCTTGGACATCTCAACTTATGGCTACACCTTC. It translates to CASSLDISTYGYTF.

The CDR3 spells CAISVQGGNTEAFF. The DNA of the CDR3 is TGTGCCATCAGTGTGCAGGGGGGGAACACTGAAGCTTTCTTT. The chain employs TRBV10-3 and TRBJ1-1; TRBD1 aligns across 7 bases. In germline, CDR1 is ENHRY, CDR2 SYGVKD. Trimming cost V 4 bases and J 1 base; bases outside gene matches: 3. CDR3 length: 14 residues.

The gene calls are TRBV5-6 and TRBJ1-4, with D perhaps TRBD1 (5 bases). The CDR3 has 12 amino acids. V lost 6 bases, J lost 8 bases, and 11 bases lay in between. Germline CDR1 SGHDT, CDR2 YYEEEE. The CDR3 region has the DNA TGTGCCAGCACCCGGGACTCCGAAAAACTGTTTTTT. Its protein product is CASTRDSEKLFF.

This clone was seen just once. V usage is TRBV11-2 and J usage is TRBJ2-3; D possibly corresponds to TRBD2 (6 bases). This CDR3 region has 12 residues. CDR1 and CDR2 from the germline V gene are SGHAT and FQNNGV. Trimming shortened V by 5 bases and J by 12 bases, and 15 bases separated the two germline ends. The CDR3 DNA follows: TGTGCCAGCAGCACAACGACTAGGTCCCAGTATTTT. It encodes CASSTTTRSQYF.

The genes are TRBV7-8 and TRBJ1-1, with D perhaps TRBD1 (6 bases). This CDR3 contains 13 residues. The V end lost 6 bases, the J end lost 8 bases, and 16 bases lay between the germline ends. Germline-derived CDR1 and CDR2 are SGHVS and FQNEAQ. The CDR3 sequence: CASSQGFGEEAFF. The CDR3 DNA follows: TGTGCCAGCAGTCAGGGGTTTGGGGAGGAAGCTTTCTTT. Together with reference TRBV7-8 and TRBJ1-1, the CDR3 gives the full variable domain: GAGVSQSPRYKVAKRGQDVALRCDPISGHVSLFWYQQALGQGPEFLTYFQNEAQLDKSGLPSDRFFAERPEGSVSTLKIQRTQQEDSAVYLCASSQGFGEEAFFGQGTRLTVV.

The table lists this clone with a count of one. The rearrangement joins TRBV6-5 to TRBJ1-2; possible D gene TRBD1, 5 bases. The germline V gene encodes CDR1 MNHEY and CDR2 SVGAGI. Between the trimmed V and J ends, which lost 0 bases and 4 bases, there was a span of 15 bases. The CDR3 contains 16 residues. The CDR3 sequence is CASSYSSGERGYGYTF. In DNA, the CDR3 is TGTGCCAGCAGTTACTCTTCCGGGGAAAGGGGCTATGGCTACACCTTC.

In DNA, the CDR3 is TGCGCCAGCAGCCAAGGGGGACTAGCGGGACAAGAGACCCAGTACTTC. Translation: CASSQGGLAGQETQYF. The genes are TRBV4-3 and TRBJ2-5; 13 bases map to TRBD2. With 1 base clipped from V and 2 bases from J, the junction kept 1 base outside the gene matches. This CDR3 spans 16 amino acids. Germline CDR1 reads LGHNA; CDR2 reads YSLEER.

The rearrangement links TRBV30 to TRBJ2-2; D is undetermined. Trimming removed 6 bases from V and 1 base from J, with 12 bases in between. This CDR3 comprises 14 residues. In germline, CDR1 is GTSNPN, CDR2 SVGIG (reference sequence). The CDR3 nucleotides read TGTGCCTGTTTGGTGGCGTTGAACACCGGGGAGCTGTTTTTT. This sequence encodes CACLVALNTGELFF.